The 27 T cell receptor beta chains in this list originate from one sample, sequenced in a study of T cell responses to AZD1222 COVID-19 vaccine. The table came from immunoSEQ multiplex PCR; TCRdb's copy has only in-frame clones and leaves some out. The data show 150,000 or so clones, roughly 92% seen once. This specimen was peripheral blood, taken on day 0 of AZD1222 vaccination. Receptor source: an adult in good health.

The gene calls are TRBV6-1 and TRBJ1-1, with D possibly TRBD1 on 5 matching bases. V gave up 3 bases and J gave up 8 bases, with 13 bases separating them. The CDR3 consists of 13 residues. Germline CDR1 reads MNHNS; CDR2 reads SASEGT. As DNA, the CDR3 is TGTGCCAGCAGTGACCCCACGACAGCCGAAGCTTTCTTT. This sequence encodes CASSDPTTAEAFF.

The chain carries TRBV24-1 and TRBJ1-5, with 10 bases lining up with TRBD1. The germline V gene encodes CDR1 KGHDR and CDR2 SFDVKD. The CDR3 has 15 amino acids. V shed 4 bases and J 5 bases; nucleotides not matched to a gene: 4. CDR3 DNA: TGTGCCACCAGTGAACCCGGGACAGGGGATCAGCCCCAGCATTTT. Translated, it gives CATSEPGTGDQPQHF.

This chain uses TRBV28 with TRBJ2-7; D uncertain. V was trimmed by 6 bases and J by 3 bases, leaving 9 bases between them. CDR3 size: 12 residues. Per the germline V gene, CDR1 is MDHEN and CDR2 is SYDVKM. The CDR3 nucleotides read TGTGCCAGCAGAATAGGGAACTACGAGCAGTACTTC. As protein: CASRIGNYEQYF.

This clone was recorded only once. The J gene is TRBJ2-7, the V gene TRBV6-1; tentative D call: TRBD2 (7 bases). The CDR3 totals 15 residues. Germline V gene sequence: CDR1 MNHNS, CDR2 SASEGT. Trimming took off 2 bases at V and 2 bases at J, with 13 bases between the two ends. CDR3 sequence: CASSEKGGLTYEQYF. In DNA form, the CDR3 reads TGTGCCAGCAGTGAAAAAGGGGGACTAACCTACGAGCAGTACTTC.

V gene TRBV5-1 combines with J gene TRBJ2-2; the match to TRBD1 covers 8 bases. The CDR3 totals 15 residues. Germline trimming cut 4 bases from V and 4 bases from J; bases unmatched to any gene: 6. CDR1 and CDR2 from the germline V gene are SGHRS and YFSETQ. The CDR3 loop reads CASSQDRGATGELFF. In DNA form, the CDR3 reads TGCGCCAGCAGCCAAGACAGGGGTGCCACCGGGGAGCTGTTTTTT.

The chain joins TRBV5-5 to TRBJ2-7, with 8 bases matching TRBD1. Germline CDR1 and CDR2: SGHKS and YYEKEE (reference sequence). The CDR3 spans 13 residues. With 5 bases clipped from V and 7 bases from J, the junction kept 8 bases outside the gene matches. CDR3 nucleotide sequence: TGTGCCAGCAGAGTCGGGACAGGCTTAGAGCAGTACTTC. It translates to CASRVGTGLEQYF.

The chain employs TRBV11-2 and TRBJ2-7, with D unresolved. Germline V gene data show CDR1 as SGHAT and CDR2 as FQNNGV. The V end lost 4 bases, the J end lost 0 bases, and 4 bases lay between the germline ends. The length of the CDR3 is 12 residues. In DNA, the CDR3 is TGTGCCAGCAGCTGGAGCTCCTACGAGCAGTACTTC. Translation: CASSWSSYEQYF.

The chain combines TRBV11-2 with TRBJ2-2; no clear D gene. The CDR3 length is 12 residues. The germline V and J ends were trimmed by 7 bases and 6 bases, with 9 bases remaining between them. The germline gives CDR1 SGHAT, CDR2 FQNNGV. In DNA form, the CDR3 reads TGTGCCAGCACCGATCACCCCGGGGAGCTGTTTTTT. This gives the protein CASTDHPGELFF.

This chain connects TRBV7-9 to TRBJ1-5; no clear D. The germline V gene encodes CDR1 SEHNR and CDR2 FQNEAQ (reference sequence). Trimming stripped 5 bases from V and 4 bases from J, with 15 bases between. This CDR3 has 15 amino acids. CDR3 protein: CASSHGPPVNQPQHF. CDR3 DNA sequence: TGTGCCAGCAGCCATGGACCGCCTGTAAATCAGCCCCAGCATTTT. Full variable domain (rest looked up from reference TRBV7-9 and TRBJ1-5): DTGVSQNPRHKITKRGQNVTFRCDPISEHNRLYWYRQTLGQGPEFLTYFQNEAQLEKSRLLSDRFSAERPKGSFSTLEIQRTEQGDSAMYLCASSHGPPVNQPQHFGDGTRLSIL.

V usage is TRBV10-3 and J usage is TRBJ2-5; D is possibly TRBD1 (6 bases). Per germline, CDR1 ENHRY and CDR2 SYGVKD. The CDR3 totals 15 residues. The V end was cut by 2 bases, the J end by 2 bases, with 12 bases between. The CDR3 DNA is TGTGCCATCAGTGAGGAGAACAGGGCTCAAGAGACCCAGTACTTC. As protein: CAISEENRAQETQYF.

The V call is TRBV23-1, the J call TRBJ1-3; TRBD1 might be the D (6 bases). TRBV23-1 falls under the ORF class, with uncertain function. The V end was cut by 2 bases, the J end by 0 bases, with 14 bases between. The CDR3 consists of 17 residues. The CDR3 sequence is CASSQGPGVFSGNTIYF. CDR3 bases: TGCGCCAGCAGTCAAGGACCAGGGGTATTCTCTGGAAACACCATATATTTT.

The rearrangement links TRBV3-1 (or the pseudogene TRBV3-2) to TRBJ2-5; D unresolved. Per germline, CDR1 LGHDT and CDR2 YNNKEL (reference sequence). This CDR3 is 13 amino acids long. V lost 1 base, J lost 5 bases, and 8 bases lay in between. CDR3 coding DNA: TGTGCCAGCAGCCAAGGAGGCGAGGAGACCCAGTACTTC. This sequence encodes CASSQGGEETQYF.

This sequence joins TRBV19 and TRBJ1-5, with D maybe TRBD1 (5 bases). Germline values: CDR1 LNHDA, CDR2 SQIVND (reference sequence). Deletions cut 6 bases from V and 3 bases from J, with 15 bases between. The CDR3 sequence is 15 residues long. CDR3 in amino acids: CASSVPRGPNQPQHF. The CDR3 region has the DNA TGTGCCAGTAGCGTCCCCCGGGGCCCCAATCAGCCCCAGCATTTT.

The genes are TRBV3-1 (or the pseudogene TRBV3-2) and TRBJ2-2, with TRBD1 as a possible D gene (6 bases). The V gene lost 0 bases and the J gene lost 3 bases, with 14 bases spanning the gap. Germline assignment: CDR1 LGHDT and CDR2 YNNKEL (reference sequence). The CDR3 length is 17 residues. CDR3 in amino acids: CASSQDTLQGYTGELFF. CDR3 coding DNA: TGTGCCAGCAGCCAAGATACTTTACAGGGTTACACCGGGGAGCTGTTTTTT.

The chain is built from TRBV19 and TRBJ2-3, with 9 bases identical to TRBD1. The junction had 6 bases not matched to a gene; V was cut back by 5 bases and J by 3 bases. Per the germline V gene, CDR1 is LNHDA and CDR2 is SQIVND (reference sequence). This CDR3 has 15 residues. CDR3 protein: CASSPQTGGTDTQYF. The DNA for the CDR3 is TGTGCCAGTAGTCCCCAGACAGGGGGTACAGATACGCAGTATTTT.

The V and J genes are TRBV7-9 and TRBJ1-1; the match to TRBD1 covers 7 bases. The germline V gene has CDR1 SEHNR and CDR2 FQNEAQ (reference sequence). The CDR3 is 15 amino acids. Trimming removed 3 bases from V and 1 base from J; junction bases left unmatched: 5. The CDR3 DNA is TGTGCCAGCAGCTTGAGAGGGGGCCCGAACACTGAAGCTTTCTTT. It translates to CASSLRGGPNTEAFF.

The chain carries TRBV3-1 (or the pseudogene TRBV3-2) and TRBJ1-1; D not certain. Germline CDR1 and CDR2: LGHDT and YNNKEL (reference sequence). This CDR3 has 16 amino acids. The germline V and J ends were trimmed by 1 base and 1 base, with 13 bases remaining between them. This CDR3 reads CASSQAPANSNTEAFF. CDR3 nucleotide sequence: TGTGCCAGCAGCCAAGCCCCCGCCAACTCGAACACTGAAGCTTTCTTT.

V gene TRBV5-4 combines with J gene TRBJ1-4; D may be TRBD1 (6 bases). CDR1 SGHNT and CDR2 YYREEE come from the germline V gene (reference sequence). Trimming stripped 3 bases from V and 3 bases from J, with 12 bases between. There are 15 residues in the CDR3. CDR3 bases: TGTGCCAGCAGCTCTGGGGGGGGCGCTAATGAAAAACTGTTTTTT. This translates into CASSSGGGANEKLFF.

Written as DNA, the CDR3 is TGTGCCAGTAGCCATCCATGGTCGGCAGCCTACGAGCAGTACTTC. Its protein is CASSHPWSAAYEQYF. The rearrangement links TRBV19 to TRBJ2-7; D is ambiguous. The germline CDR1 and CDR2 sequences are LNHDA and SQIVND (reference sequence). The CDR3 is made up of 15 amino acids. V lost 6 bases, J lost 2 bases, and 17 bases lay in between.

The chain is built from TRBV27 and TRBJ1-2; 11 nucleotides agree with TRBD1. The CDR3 is 13 amino acids. CDR1 is MNHEY and CDR2 is SMNVEV in the germline V gene (reference sequence). V dropped 4 bases and J dropped 6; count of bases not matched to a gene: 1. The CDR3 loop is CASSWTGGDGYTF. The DNA for the CDR3 is TGTGCCAGCAGTTGGACAGGGGGCGATGGCTACACCTTC.

The gene calls are TRBV2 and TRBJ2-7; D not resolved. The CDR3 has 11 residues. Germline CDR1 is SNHLY and CDR2 is FYNNEI. V was cut by 0 bases and J by 7 bases, with 4 bases left in between. CDR3 sequence reads: CASSEAREQYF. The CDR3 region has the DNA TGTGCCAGCAGTGAAGCGCGAGAGCAGTACTTC.

The chain carries TRBV27 and TRBJ1-1; D remains ambiguous. The germline CDR1 and CDR2 sequences are MNHEY and SMNVEV (reference sequence). The CDR3 runs 14 residues. Trimming shortened V by 4 bases and J by 10 bases, and 19 bases separated the two germline ends. CDR3 bases: TGTGCCAGCAGTTCTCCCCGGTCCCTCCAAGGAGCTTTCTTT. This sequence encodes CASSSPRSLQGAFF.

J is TRBJ2-5 and V is TRBV11-2, with TRBD1 identical over 8 bases. Germline V CDR1 and CDR2: SGHAT, FQNNGV. Trimming took 1 base from V and 3 from J; bases not matched to a gene: 13. The CDR3 extends over 18 amino acids. CDR3 loop: CASSLGVRGTGGEETQYF. In DNA form, the CDR3 reads TGTGCCAGCAGCTTAGGAGTCAGGGGGACAGGAGGCGAAGAGACCCAGTACTTC. Complete variable domain (other parts from reference TRBV11-2 and TRBJ2-5): EAGVAQSPRYKIIEKRQSVAFWCNPISGHATLYWYQQILGQGPKLLIQFQNNGVVDDSQLPKDRFSAERLKGVDSTLKIQPAKLEDSAVYLCASSLGVRGTGGEETQYFGPGTRLLVL.

The V call is TRBV19, the J call TRBJ2-5, with 10 bases matching TRBD1. Germline V lookup: CDR1 LNHDA, CDR2 SQIVND (reference sequence). CDR3 size: 15 residues. V lost 5 bases to trimming and J lost 2 bases; unmatched junction nucleotides: 5. The CDR3, as DNA: TGTGCCAGTAGTCGGGACAGGGGAAGGCAAGAGACCCAGTACTTC. Its translation is CASSRDRGRQETQYF.

This rearrangement joins TRBV19 to TRBJ1-2; the D is unclear. The V gene lost 3 bases and the J gene lost 4 bases, with 15 bases spanning the gap. The CDR3 extends over 15 amino acids. The germline V gene has CDR1 LNHDA and CDR2 SQIVND (reference sequence). CDR3 in amino acids: CASSIPVGSSYGYTF. Here the CDR3 DNA reads TGTGCCAGTAGTATCCCCGTGGGCAGCTCCTATGGCTACACCTTC.

The chain combines TRBV19 with TRBJ1-5; D gene ambiguous. The germline V gene has CDR1 LNHDA and CDR2 SQIVND (reference sequence). There are 13 residues in the CDR3. V was pared by 1 base and J by 6 bases, with 7 bases between. CDR3 sequence reads: CASSIGLSQPQHF. The CDR3 DNA sequence: TGTGCCAGTAGTATAGGACTCAGTCAGCCCCAGCATTTT.

V usage is TRBV20-1 and J usage is TRBJ2-2; D may match TRBD1 or TRBD2 (5 bases each). This CDR3 region has 13 residues. The V and J ends lost 3 bases and 6 bases respectively, with 11 bases between them. Germline lookup yields CDR1 DFQATT and CDR2 SNEGSKA (reference sequence). DNA of the CDR3: TGCAGTGCTAGTATCCGGGGCCCCGGGGAGCTGTTTTTT. Translating it yields CSASIRGPGELFF.